The 16 T cell receptor beta chains below were found in one sample sequenced in a study of control samples from healthy donors and cancer patients. Here immunoSEQ multiplex PCR was the method, and the copy in TCRdb shows in-frame clones only, minus some. The table shows around 94,000 clones, with more than 80% occurring only once. The sequenced sample was blood. The receptor set was obtained from a young woman in good health.

The chain is built from TRBV6-1 and TRBJ1-1; TRBD1 aligns across 8 bases. The CDR3 spans 17 residues. The germline V gene has CDR1 MNHNS and CDR2 SASEGT. Losses at the gene ends were 3 bases for V and 1 base for J; bases not matched to a gene: 10. The CDR3 DNA reads TGTGCCAGCAGTGACACGGCCAGGGGGCTCGGGAACACTGAAGCTTTCTTT. Translating gives CASSDTARGLGNTEAFF.

The chain is built from TRBV6-1 and TRBJ2-7; tentatively, D is TRBD2 (5 bases). The V gene's germline CDR1 is MNHNS and CDR2 SASEGT. The length of the CDR3 is 14 residues. V was cut by 8 bases and J by 2 bases, with 16 bases left in between. CDR3 in amino acids: CASREAGFPYEQYF. Here the CDR3 DNA reads TGTGCCAGCCGGGAAGCCGGGTTCCCCTACGAGCAGTACTTC.

The V call is TRBV12-3 or TRBV12-4, the J call TRBJ1-3; no clear D. The CDR3 is made up of 11 amino acids. Between the trimmed V and J ends, which lost 8 bases and 0 bases, there was a span of 2 bases. In nucleotides, the CDR3 is TGTGCCAGCTCCTCTGGAAACACCATATATTTT. Translation gives CASSSGNTIYF.

V gene TRBV5-1 combines with J gene TRBJ2-5, with D hard to call. Per the germline V gene, CDR1 is SGHRS and CDR2 is YFSETQ. V was cut by 4 bases and J by 5 bases, with 18 bases left in between. This CDR3 is built from 15 residues. The CDR3, as DNA: TGCGCCAGCAGCACCCACCCGGAGATTCAGGAGACCCAGTACTTC. Translation gives CASSTHPEIQETQYF.

The rearrangement joins TRBV9 to TRBJ2-7, with D possibly matching TRBD2 (5 bases). V shed 0 bases and J shed 4 bases, with 8 bases lying between them. Germline assignment: CDR1 SGDLS and CDR2 YYNGEE. The CDR3 covers 13 residues. The CDR3 DNA reads TGTGCCAGCAGCGTAGCTACGGGATACGAGCAGTACTTC. Its protein product is CASSVATGYEQYF.

This chain connects TRBV5-6 to TRBJ1-1; D is undetermined. This CDR3 contains 12 residues. Trimming took off 0 bases at V and 7 bases at J, with 7 bases between the two ends. Germline V CDR1 and CDR2: SGHDT, YYEEEE. The CDR3 DNA is TGTGCCAGCAGCTTGGCAAGGGATGAAGCTTTCTTT. It is translated as CASSLARDEAFF.

The chain carries TRBV5-8 and TRBJ2-7, with TRBD1 matching over 8 bases. The CDR3 length is 13 residues. Germline CDR1 and CDR2: SGHTS and YDEGEE. V dropped 4 bases and J dropped 4; count of bases not matched to a gene: 4. The CDR3 spells CASSRDRRYEQYF. Written as DNA, the CDR3 is TGTGCCAGCAGCCGGGACAGGAGATACGAGCAGTACTTC.

V is TRBV5-1 and J is TRBJ2-3; D gene ambiguous. V was pared by 2 bases and J by 4 bases, with 14 bases between. The CDR3 consists of 15 residues. The germline CDR1 and CDR2 sequences are SGHRS and YFSETQ. The CDR3 DNA is TGCGCCAGCAGCTTCCGGGCCCCGGGCCCAGATACGCAGTATTTT. It encodes CASSFRAPGPDTQYF.

This chain connects TRBV12-3 or TRBV12-4 to TRBJ1-3; 10 bases align to TRBD1. The CDR3 extends over 13 amino acids. With 4 bases clipped from V and 10 bases from J, the junction kept 4 bases outside the gene matches. The CDR3 reads CASSSRDRGTIYF. The DNA for the CDR3 is TGTGCCAGCAGTTCCCGGGACAGGGGTACCATATATTTT.

This chain links TRBV7-8 with TRBJ2-3, with D perhaps TRBD1 or TRBD2 (5 bases each). CDR3 length equals 13 residues. Germline V gives CDR1 SGHVS, CDR2 FQNEAQ. Trimming removed 11 bases at V and 0 bases at J, with 12 bases between. The CDR3 sequence is CAVGWGSTDTQYF. CDR3 nucleotide sequence: TGTGCCGTTGGGTGGGGGAGCACAGATACGCAGTATTTT.

This clone was recorded a few times. The rearrangement joins TRBV30 to TRBJ1-1; D gene unclear. V dropped 8 bases and J dropped 1 base, with 23 bases sitting between them. CDR1 is GTSNPN and CDR2 is SVGIG in the germline V gene (reference sequence). The CDR3 extends over 16 amino acids. CDR3 residues: CAQLPGSKKGNTEAFF. The CDR3 region has the DNA TGTGCCCAACTCCCAGGTTCTAAGAAGGGGAACACTGAAGCTTTCTTT.

The chain recombines TRBV6-1 with TRBJ2-5; possibly TRBD1 for D (6 bases). The CDR3 runs to 15 residues. CDR1 and CDR2 (germline): MNHNS, SASEGT. Trimming removed 2 bases at V and 2 bases at J, with 12 bases between. In DNA, the CDR3 is TGTGCCAGCAGTGAACAGGGGTGGGTACAAGAGACCCAGTACTTC. Protein sequence: CASSEQGWVQETQYF.

This clone was seen only a few times. V gene TRBV3-1 (or the pseudogene TRBV3-2) combines with J gene TRBJ1-4; tentative D call: TRBD1 (6 bases). The germline CDR1 and CDR2 sequences are LGHDT and YNNKEL (reference sequence). CDR3 length: 18 residues. V was trimmed by 4 bases and J by 5 bases, leaving 23 bases between them. The CDR3 coding sequence is TGTGCCAGCAGCCCGTCCCGGGACAAAAGGTTCGGCAATGAAAAACTGTTTTTT. This encodes CASSPSRDKRFGNEKLFF.

In this sample, this clone turned up a few times. The chain uses TRBV7-9 and TRBJ1-2, with TRBD1 as a possible D gene (6 bases). The length of the CDR3 is 14 residues. Trimming took 1 base from V and 4 from J, leaving 10 bases between them. Germline CDR1 SEHNR, CDR2 FQNEAQ (reference sequence). CDR3 sequence: CASSLDGGGYGYTF. In nucleotides, the CDR3 is TGTGCCAGCAGCTTAGACGGGGGCGGCTATGGCTACACCTTC.

J is TRBJ1-4 and V is TRBV19; tentatively, D is TRBD1 (5 bases). Trimming stripped 3 bases from V and 8 bases from J, with 13 bases between. The germline gives CDR1 LNHDA, CDR2 SQIVND (reference sequence). The CDR3 length is 14 residues. CDR3 region: CASSISGTVEKLFF. The CDR3 DNA reads as TGTGCCAGTAGTATTTCTGGGACCGTCGAAAAACTGTTTTTT.

This chain joins TRBV15 and TRBJ1-1; 7 bases line up with TRBD1. CDR3 size: 15 residues. V lost 4 bases, J lost 0 bases, and 5 bases stayed unmatched. The germline CDR1 and CDR2 sequences are LNHNV and YYDKDF (reference sequence). CDR3 in DNA: TGTGCCACCAGCAATCCGACAGGGCTGAACACTGAAGCTTTCTTT. The encoded protein is CATSNPTGLNTEAFF.